This T cell receptor (beta chain) was identified during a study of CD8+ T cells in alopecia areata. Whole-study results and caveats: Persistence of many expanded lesional clones was seen in scalp and blood during tofacitinib.

As the sequencing template, cDNA was produced by extracting RNA and reverse transcribing it. Measured with immunoSEQ multiplex PCR; TCRdb has only the in-frame clones, and not every one. This repertoire shows roughly 190,000 clones, around 64% found once; its top ten account for under 1.5%. Turning to this clone: The antigen remains undetermined.

The CDR3 runs 15 residues. V gave up 7 bases and J gave up 3 bases, with 16 bases separating them. Germline CDR1 MNHNS, CDR2 SASEGT. Documented treatment: oral pan-JAK inhibitor, 5-10 mg twice daily. Peripheral blood and lesional scalp punch biopsies were taken from alopecia areata patients. The V call is TRBV6-1, the J call TRBJ2-1; D may be TRBD2 (6 bases). The clonotype was recovered from a human donor with alopecia areata. Source: CD4+ T cells sorted from blood, taken at approximately week 50, from a patient treated with tofacitinib. The CDR3 sequence: CASNPEGFYYNEQFF. The CDR3 DNA reads TGTGCCAGCAATCCGGAGGGGTTTTACTACAATGAGCAGTTCTTC.